The clone carrying this T cell receptor beta chain was detected a few times. This entry comes from a study of T-cell reconstitution after alpha-beta-depleted transplantation in children. The ends lost 6 bases at V and 3 bases at J; junction bases unmatched: 3. The CDR3 runs 12 residues. Looked up from germline, CDR1 is DFQATT and CDR2 is SNEGSKA (reference sequence). Researchers prepared the TCRbeta library using unique molecular identifiers, the study reports. Each CDR3 protein is one row after TCRdb ran MiXCR on the PCR reads. This repertoire shows about 900,000 distinct CDR3 sequences, about 29% found once; its top ten account for under 30%.

The sequencing used PBMCs, mostly from graft donor cells, collected 360 days after TCRalphabeta/CD19-depleted stem cell transplant. The TCR comes from a boy under two years old who had a stem cell transplant for SCID, so the T cells may come from the graft donor. The rearrangement links TRBV20-1 to TRBJ2-7; TRBD1 aligns across 9 bases. Written as DNA, the CDR3 is TGCAGTGCGGCGGGACAGGGCTACGAGCAGTACTTC. This sequence encodes CSAAGQGYEQYF.